The present T cell receptor beta chain was sequenced within a study of read filtering for tumor transcriptome and immune sequencing. Across the whole study: Among patients, roughly 17 were male and more than 13 female, aged roughly 45 to 90 (mean about 70). DNase treatment preceded whole-transcriptome library preparation.

From about 400 ng of RNA, a library with molecular barcoded alpha/delta and beta/gamma adaptors was made. TCRdb processed the reads anew with MiXCR; each CDR3 protein has one entry. The sample carries 50,000 or so distinct CDR3 sequences, more than 10% recorded once. Points on this clonotype: Given a much more abundant clone one base away, this may be a read error.

The sequenced sample was a population of CD138-negative cells sorted from bone marrow. This clonotype was sampled from a donor at least 40 years old with multiple myeloma.

The CDR3 sequence is CASTSSSGRKAFF. Written as DNA, the CDR3 is TGTGCCAGCACCAGCTCTAGTGGCAGGAAAGCTTTCTTT. This chain uses TRBV6-1 with TRBJ1-1; D is unclear. Trimming stripped 7 bases from V and 9 bases from J, with 18 bases between. This CDR3 has 13 amino acids. Germline V CDR1 and CDR2: MNHNS, SASEGT.